This T cell receptor (beta chain) comes out of a study of regulatory T cells in long-lasting Graves disease. To note about this clonotype: Its antigen remains unidentified. Since a much larger clone is just one base distant, this may be a read error.

Time point meaning: newly diagnosed GD, antithyroid drugs for less than 3 months. PBMCs were the source of the RNA used for TCR sequencing. Germline lookup yields CDR1 SGDLS and CDR2 YYNGEE. The CDR3 extends over 15 amino acids. Arm-PCR of CDR3 regions with iRepertoire HTBI primers generated TCR beta libraries. In the authors' methods: Sequenced samples collectively carried 62 TRBV and approximately 15 TRBJ segments. TCRdb re-analysed the multiplex PCR reads in MiXCR, keeping a single row per CDR3 protein. It is TCRdb's table, rather than the study itself, that gives the V and J calls and clone size. The table shows 200,000 to 250,000 distinct CDR3 sequences, with 20% occurring only once. Overall study findings and caveats: For persistent Graves' patients, TCR diversity was lower than for newly diagnosed ones. New patients shared around 980 public clonotypes, and persistent patients shared more, with a few thousand.

The specimen was peripheral blood mononuclear cells (PBMCs), collected at new diagnosis, from a patient treated with antithyroid drugs. The TCR was taken from a female donor with Graves disease. The chain uses TRBV9 and TRBJ2-4; 10 nucleotides agree with TRBD2. CDR3 residues: CAGSPSISGRNIQYF. In nucleotides, the CDR3 is TGTGCCGGCAGCCCGTCGATTAGCGGGAGGAACATTCAGTACTTC.